Listed here is a single T cell receptor beta chain. Only a few counts were recorded for this clone. The antigen this receptor binds is unknown. Base qualities are not provided; no much larger clone lies one nucleotide away. The receptor library was made with the immunoSEQ multiplex PCR assay. For the multiplex PCR, a mixture combining 60 forward primers for TCR Vbeta segments and 13 reverse primers for TCR Jbeta segments was used. The CDR3 region of rearranged TCR beta genes was amplified from genomic DNA by a multiplex PCR assay. The amplified TCR beta libraries were sequenced on the Illumina HiSeq System as 87-base-pair reads. The study's processing was this. In a later analysis, around 80 million unique TCR beta chains were counted across the 500 to 850 repertoires, and about 10 million of these chains were shared by at least two donors. Raw reads were error-corrected and collapsed into unique sequences by a nearest-neighbor algorithm in which closely related sequences were merged to remove PCR and sequencing errors. Alignment of CDR3 sequences to IMGT reference sequences was used to assign V, D and J gene segments. For a sequence to be retained, at least a six-nucleotide match to both a V gene segment and a J gene segment was required. Rearrangements were classified as productive when the CDR3 lacked stop codons and remained in frame with V and J, and all other rearrangements were classified as non-productive. CDR3 was defined by IMGT convention, running from the second conserved V-encoded cysteine to the conserved J-encoded phenylalanine. The earlier analysis of about 610 of the donors excluded sequences that lacked an unambiguous match to a single V gene segment. In an earlier analysis of around 590 of the donors, a V segment was called functional when productive rearrangements were above 56.7%, and segregating when the standard deviation between donors exceeded 5%. A statistical classification framework was built to diagnose cytomegalovirus status from the catalog of TCR beta chain sequences. V and J gene assignment, in a later analysis, came from comparing TCR nucleotide sequences with IMGT/GENE-DB human TR gene sequences. In a later analysis, CDR3 sequences and most-parsimonious VDJ recombination scenarios were assigned using the TCRdist pipeline. In a later analysis, every TCR beta chain was defined by the combination of its CDR3 amino acid sequence and its V-gene family, and reads without a unique V-gene family were dropped. As a way to deal with suspected cross-contamination and a sequencing artifact, a later analysis dropped 500 to 700 nucleotide sequences that were highly shared and had low generation probability. A later analysis calculated a clonal expansion index for each public chain from normalized within-repertoire ranks of inferred template counts. In a later analysis, generation probabilities were computed with a VDJ recombination model fitted to out-of-frame rearrangements, and the resulting probabilities were checked against IGoR. A later analysis scored TCR-TCR, TCR-HLA and TCR-CMV co-occurrence with hypergeometric tests, applying a repertoire-size bias correction to TCR pairs. False discovery rates were estimated in a later analysis by permuting HLA or CMV assignments 20 times. In a later analysis, co-occurring TCRs were grouped with DBSCAN, and TCRdist sequence similarity was added when clustering was performed within HLA-allele-positive subsets. Co-occurrence clustering excluded repertoires with fewer than 30,000 or more than 120,000 public chains, plus five with anomalous nucleotide sharing. In TCRdb, the immuneACCESS table is reduced to in-frame sequences with V and J assigned. These tables do not hold every clone; where another copy was compared, an unresolved V gene accounts for under half, and the others remain unexplained. V and J calls and clone size are those listed in that table; D and trimming were worked out from the DNA. The sample includes 95,000 to 150,000 clones, with 70% to 75% observed a single time. The leading ten clones occupy around 4% of the sample.

The sample originates from a study of cytomegalovirus exposure and HLA in healthy donors (dated by TCRdb to about 2017). With respect to the entire study: In an earlier analysis of some 610 of the donors, 250 to 350 Gb of sequence data and some 100 million unique TCR beta sequences from roughly 190 million T cells were reported. The number of typed donors differed by locus: about 620-640 for A, B, C, DRB1 and DQB1; approximately 530 for DQA1; 606 for DPA1; and around 490 for DPB1. Approximately 310 gigabases of sequencing data and 70 million to 100 million unique TCR sequences were included in an early release covering about 600 HLA-typed donors. Across some 400 genotyped donors of the cohort, an average of about 240,000 unique TCR beta nucleotide sequences per donor were sequenced, and approximately 17% of those sequences were non-productive. In the later analysis, no new phenotypic data were used to find candidate immune exposures; instead, reliance was placed on TCR beta sequences and their occurrence across donors. In a later analysis, previously published TCR beta repertoires from some 640 donors were re-analyzed and high-resolution HLA genotyping was added so that TCR occurrence patterns could be studied. To predict cytomegalovirus infection status, the study brought together high-throughput TCR immunosequencing, statistical association of individual TCRs with disease status, and machine learning. Alongside the repertoire data, information on donor age, sex, ethnicity and CMV serostatus was compiled. In a later genetic analysis, genome-wide SNP genotypes for about 65% of the roughly 700 donors were used, and that subset was treated as a discovery cohort. The genetic ancestry cluster associated with self-reported Caucasian donors included around 76% of the roughly 400 genotyped donors. A handful of DR-DQ haplotypes were handled as single units for association and clustering because linkage in the cohort was strong. The aim of the study was to test whether cataloging public T cell receptors could identify signatures of past pathogen exposure. HLA typing included class I and class II loci at four-digit resolution. Every repertoire in the discovery cohort had been generated on one and the same sequencing platform. Besides the first cohort of some 670 subjects, a separate validation cohort made up of around 120 different subjects was used. An earlier analysis of about 600 of the donors used high-throughput TCR beta sequencing to judge whether each TCR beta V gene segment behaved as functional or pseudogenic. The study used immunosequencing to profile the T cell repertoires of approximately 640 subjects and linked those repertoires to cytomegalovirus serostatus.

The cohort consisted of 650 to 850 healthy bone marrow donors. All cohort members were sampled while nominally healthy, although unrecorded immune exposures were likely present. The donor was CMV seronegative and was included in the group of a few hundred seronegative cohort members. Each donor provided a peripheral blood sample, and peripheral blood mononuclear cells were used for TCR beta sequencing. The Qiagen DNeasy Blood Extraction Kit was used to extract genomic DNA from the blood cell samples. General conclusions and limits of the study: A group of highly shared sequence variants was considered likely to be a technical artifact of the sequencing pipeline. HLA typing was unavailable for some donors at each locus, so association tests used only the typed subset. In the study, roughly 160 TCR beta chains were listed as associated with cytomegalovirus. The 87-base-pair reads could not distinguish some IMGT-functional V segments, including TRBV6-2 and TRBV6-3, so those segments were excluded. In vitro tests confirmed that a few of the cytomegalovirus-associated TCR beta chains recognize cytomegalovirus antigens. In a later analysis, HLA-associated TCR beta chains were found to be more clonally expanded and to have lower generation probabilities than equally common non-associated chains. The authors suggested that the approach could potentially be extended to other disease states and immunological phenotypes. According to a later analysis, most CMV-associated TCR beta chains appeared to be HLA-restricted, and the HLA associations seemed to be driven largely by CMV exposure. Broadly in line with IMGT annotations, most TCR beta V segments showed up in productive rearrangements about 87% or about 30% of the time in an earlier analysis of 587 of the donors. According to a later genetic analysis, donors in an Asian-associated ancestry cluster had fewer N-insertions in productive TCRs than the roughly 660-donor mean. Linkage disequilibrium might explain the correlated functional status among segregating V segments, but an unknown experimental factor could not be ruled out. Roughly uniform sequencing depth across donors was assumed in presence/absence analyses, although this assumption may not hold. Only TCR beta chains were sequenced in this cohort, and the absence of alpha or paired-chain data limited detectable features. When HLA alleles, especially DR and DQ, strongly co-occurred, attributing TCR associations to individual alleles was difficult. In a later analysis, TCR association rates were found to vary across HLA loci, with the most associated TCRs seen for DRB1 alleles and the fewest for HLA-C alleles. Across donors, most TCR sequences were observed very rarely, whereas some public TCRs were present in many individuals. The earlier analysis of 587 of the donors excluded around 17 rarely observed V segments, including chromosome 9 orphons, because counts were too low. A further reported finding was that TCR beta sequences accurately predicted the HLA-A and HLA-B alleles for most subjects in the first cohort. In a later analysis, around 17,000 TCR beta sequences were associated with specific HLA alleles at a false discovery rate of 0.05. Immune exposure information for the cohort was limited to CMV serostatus. A later analysis reported that several top co-occurrence clusters appeared linked to parvovirus B19, influenza, CMV and Epstein-Barr virus. The classifier was reported to diagnose cytomegalovirus status with high specificity and sensitivity in both the original and validation cohorts. In a later genetic analysis, a missense DCLRE1C variant was associated with V-gene and J-gene trimming of TCR beta chains, and the association was replicated in an independent cohort.

Reading from cysteine to phenylalanine, the CDR3 counts 15 amino acids. Here the CDR3 DNA is all that survives: 45 bases in frame from base 1. In the germline V gene, CDR1 corresponds to MGHDK and CDR2 to SYGVNS. Trimming takes 4 bases from V and 3 bases from J, and the germline ends sit 12 bases apart. Recombination connected TRBV25-1 to TRBJ2-2; TRBD1 could be the D gene, as 5 bases match. The sample taken for sequencing was PBMCs. This clonotype originated in a woman aged 40 to 50 in good health and CMV-seronegative. The encoded CDR3 is CASSGQDKDTGELFF. The nucleotide sequence reads TGTGCCAGCAGTGGCCAGGACAAGGACACCGGGGAGCTGTTTTTT.